This T cell receptor beta chain was retrieved from a study of breast tumors, draining lymph nodes, adjacent tissues. This CDR3 is built from 15 residues. The germline V gene has CDR1 DFQATT and CDR2 SNEGSKA (reference sequence). With V trimmed by 5 bases and J by 2 bases, 6 bases remained unmatched. TCRdb analysed the multiplex PCR reads with MiXCR anew, one entry per CDR3 protein. Of approximately 19,000 distinct CDR3 sequences in the sample, roughly 50% were seen once. Study-wide findings and caveats: Most tumor T cells seemingly derive from lymph node, then expand in tumor. Data only fit, rather than demonstrated, lymph node origin of most tumor T cells. Luminal-like breast cancer showed significantly greater tumor-nontumor repertoire similarity than basal-like breast cancer did. Tumors had less TCR diversity than lymph nodes, more than nontumor tissue.

On this clonotype itself: Its antigen is unknown.

The specimen was breast tumor tissue. The chain combines TRBV20-1 with TRBJ2-3; TRBD2 agrees at 11 bases. This receptor was obtained from a female donor with breast cancer. Some clones in this sample may be carry-over from other donors' samples. The CDR3 loop is CSAVSGRALTDTQYF. For the CDR3, the DNA is TGCAGTGCTGTTAGCGGGAGGGCCCTCACAGATACGCAGTATTTT.